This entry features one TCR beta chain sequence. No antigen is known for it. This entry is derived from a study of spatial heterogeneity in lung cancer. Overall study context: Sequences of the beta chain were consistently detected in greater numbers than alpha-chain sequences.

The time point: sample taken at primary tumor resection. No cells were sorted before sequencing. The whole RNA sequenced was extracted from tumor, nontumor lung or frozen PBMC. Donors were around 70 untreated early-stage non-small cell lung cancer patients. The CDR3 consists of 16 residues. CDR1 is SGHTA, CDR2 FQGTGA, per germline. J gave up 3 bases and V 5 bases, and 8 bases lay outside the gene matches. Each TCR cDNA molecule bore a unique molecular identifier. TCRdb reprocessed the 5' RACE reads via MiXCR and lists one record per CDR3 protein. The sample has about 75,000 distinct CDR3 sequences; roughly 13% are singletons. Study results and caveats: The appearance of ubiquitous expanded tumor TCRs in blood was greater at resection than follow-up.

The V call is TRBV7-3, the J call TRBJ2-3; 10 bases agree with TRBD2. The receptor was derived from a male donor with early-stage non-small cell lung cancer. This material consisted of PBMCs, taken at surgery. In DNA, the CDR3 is TGTGCCAGCAGCCCCGGTTGGACTAGCGGAACAGATACGCAGTATTTT. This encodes CASSPGWTSGTDTQYF.